Listed below are T cell receptor beta chains from one sample, sequenced in a study of cytomegalovirus exposure and HLA in healthy donors. TCRdb's copy holds only in-frame clones and misses some; the assay was immunoSEQ multiplex PCR. The sample has fewer than 200,000 clones; roughly 82% are singletons. The sequencing input was PBMCs. The origin of the receptors is a man aged 45 to 65 in good health and CMV-seropositive. Each CDR3 is given with its conserved first and last residue. A D gene is named only where the DNA matches it firmly. Clone size is given for some rows only: seen once, a few or many times, or a class if the clone is expanded.

TRBJ2-2 - - TRBV30 TGTGCCTGGAGTGTATTCGGCGGGGCCAACACCGGGGAGCTGTTTTTT CAWSVFGGANTGELFF
TRBJ2-4 - - TRBV28 TGTGCCAGCAGAGATACAGCCAAAAACAGTCAGTACTTC CASRDTAKNSQYF
TRBJ2-2 - - TRBV7-6 TGTGCCAGCAGCTTAGCGGGCAGGGTGGATGCCGGGGAGCTGTTTTTT CASSLAGRVDAGELFF
TRBJ2-7 few - TRBV7-8 TGTGCCAGCAGCGAGCGATTGGAGGTGCAGTACTTC CASSERLEVQYF
TRBJ2-5 - TRBD2 TRBV5-1 TGCGCCAGCAGCATGGGACTAGCGGGGGGGCAAGAGACCCAGTACTTC CASSMGLAGGQETQYF
TRBJ2-3 - - TRBV6-6 TGTGCCAGCAGTTCATCGGGGGTCACCACAGATACGCAGTATTTT CASSSSGVTTDTQYF
TRBJ2-7 - TRBD1 TRBV7-9 TGTGCCAGCAGCCCGACAGGGGACGAGCAGTACTTC CASSPTGDEQYF
TRBJ1-4 - - TRBV5-6 TGTGCCAGCAGCTTGGAGGGCAGGGCAACTAATGAAAAACTGTTTTTT CASSLEGRATNEKLFF
TRBJ1-1 - - TRBV6-5 TGTGCCAGCAGTGCTCGGGAGTTCGTGAGCACTGAAGCTTTCTTT CASSAREFVSTEAFF
TRBJ1-5 - - TRBV30 TGTGCCTGGAGTGTTCTACGAGGGTCGGGTCAGCCCCAGCATTTT CAWSVLRGSGQPQHF
TRBJ1-3 - TRBD1 TRBV7-6 TGTGCCAGCAGCTTAGGGGGACAGGGAATCAGAAACACCATATATTTT CASSLGGQGIRNTIYF
TRBJ1-5 - - TRBV28 TGTGCCAGCAGTTCTAGGTATAGCAATCAGCCCCAGCATTTT CASSSRYSNQPQHF
TRBJ2-1 - TRBD2 TRBV19 TGTGCCAGTAGTCTGGGGACTAGCGGTAGGTCCTACAATGAGCAGTTCTTC CASSLGTSGRSYNEQFF
TRBJ1-2 - TRBD1 TRBV7-2 TGTGCCAGCAGCTCGGGACAGCTGGGGGACTATGGCTACACCTTC CASSSGQLGDYGYTF
TRBJ2-3 - TRBD2 TRBV14 TGTGCCAGCAGCCAAGTCGCTAGCGGGGGGAGCACAGATACGCAGTATTTT CASSQVASGGSTDTQYF
TRBJ1-4 - TRBD1 TRBV30 TGTGCCTGGAGTAGGCGGACAGGGAATGAAAAACTGTTTTTT CAWSRRTGNEKLFF
TRBJ1-3 - - TRBV19 TGTGCCAGTAGTATCGTCTCCTCTGGAAACACCATATATTTT CASSIVSSGNTIYF
TRBJ1-5 - - TRBV28 TGTGCCAGCAGTTTTTCCGGGAGCAATCAGCCCCAGCATTTT CASSFSGSNQPQHF
TRBJ2-1 - - TRBV5-1 TGCGCCAGCAGCTTGGCCGACTTAAATGAGCAGTTCTTC CASSLADLNEQFF
TRBJ2-7 - TRBD1 TRBV11-3 TGTGCCAGCAGCCCAGGACAGGGTTCCTACGAGCAGTACTTC CASSPGQGSYEQYF
TRBJ1-1 - TRBD1 TRBV7-9 TGTGCCAGCAGCTTACGGGGACAGGGAGTTAAAGTGAACACTGAAGCTTTCTTT CASSLRGQGVKVNTEAFF
TRBJ2-3 - TRBD2 TRBV30 TGTGCCTGGAGTGTAGGGGCTAGCGGTCGATCAGATACGCAGTATTTT CAWSVGASGRSDTQYF
TRBJ2-1 - TRBD2 TRBV18 TGTGCCAGCTCACGACTAGCGGGAGGGTCGTACAATGAGCAGTTCTTC CASSRLAGGSYNEQFF
TRBJ1-4 - - TRBV28 TGTGCCGTGCCTGGGCCGGAGGGTGAAAAACTGTTTTTT CAVPGPEGEKLFF
TRBJ2-3 - TRBD1 TRBV29-1 TGCAGCGTTGCCCTCAGGGGGTCGGGATTTACTGTCACAGATACGCAGTATTTT CSVALRGSGFTVTDTQYF
TRBJ2-1 - - TRBV5-6 TGTGCCAGCAGCTTGGATGCGGGGGCGGTTAATGAGCAGTTCTTC CASSLDAGAVNEQFF
TRBJ1-1 - TRBD1 TRBV7-2 TGTGCCAGCAGCATAGCAGACAGGGGGGAAGCTTTCTTT CASSIADRGEAFF
TRBJ2-1 - TRBD2 TRBV19 TGTGCCAGTAGTTCCCCCGGGACTAGCGGGAGGTACAATGAGCAGTTCTTC CASSSPGTSGRYNEQFF
TRBJ2-5 - TRBD1 TRBV20-1 TGCAGTGCTAGGGACAGGGAAACCCAGTACTTC CSARDRETQYF
TRBJ1-4 - TRBD1 TRBV5-1 TGCGCCAGCAGCTCGCAGGGGGGACCGCTGTATAATGAAAAACTGTTTTTT CASSSQGGPLYNEKLFF
TRBJ2-3 - - TRBV19 TGTGCCAGTAGTATTACAGGAAGAGAAAACACAGATACGCAGTATTTT CASSITGRENTDTQYF
TRBJ1-4 - TRBD1 TRBV19 TGTGCCAGTAGTATCTCCGGGACAGGGGGCGGAAATGAAAAACTGTTTTTT CASSISGTGGGNEKLFF
TRBJ1-2 once TRBD1 TRBV6-1 TGTGCCAGCAGCGCAAAAACAGGGGACTATGGCTACACCTTC CASSAKTGDYGYTF
TRBJ1-5 - - TRBV9 TGTGCCAGCAGCTCGGGGGGGGAGAGCAATCAGCCCCAGCATTTT CASSSGGESNQPQHF
TRBJ1-1 - TRBD1 TRBV18 TGTGCCAGCTCACCGGGTAACAGGGGATACACTGAAGCTTTCTTT CASSPGNRGYTEAFF
TRBJ2-5 - - TRBV12-5 TGTGCTAGTGGTTTTCGGCTAGGGGGTCCAGAGACCCAGTACTTC CASGFRLGGPETQYF
TRBJ2-7 - TRBD1 TRBV7-2 TGTGCCAGCAGCGAAAGGGGCAGGGGGCCTAACGAGCAGTACTTC CASSERGRGPNEQYF
TRBJ1-2 - - TRBV29-1 TGCAGCGTTGAAGTGGTTGGACAGTGGAACTATGGCTACACCTTC CSVEVVGQWNYGYTF
TRBJ1-2 - - TRBV19 TGTGCCAGTAGTATCACCCAGGGGATGAATGGCTACACCTTC CASSITQGMNGYTF
TRBJ1-2 - - TRBV30 TGTGCCTGGAGTGTACGGCGGAGCAGCTACACCTTC CAWSVRRSSYTF
TRBJ1-5 - TRBD1 TRBV28 TGTGCCAGCAGTTTTGCGGGACAGGGGTTAGCGATTGTGCCCCAGCATTTT CASSFAGQGLAIVPQHF
TRBJ1-2 few - TRBV19 TGTGCCAGTAGTATCCAAGACAAAAACTATGGCTACACCTTC CASSIQDKNYGYTF
TRBJ1-1 few - TRBV25-1 TGTGCCAGCAGTTCGTCGGGGTGGGACACTGAAGCTTTCTTT CASSSSGWDTEAFF
TRBJ1-1 few - TRBV7-6 TGTGCCAGCAGCCGAGGTACGGCGAACACTGAAGCTTTCTTT CASSRGTANTEAFF
TRBJ2-1 - TRBD2 TRBV9 TGTGCCAGCCTCCTTGCGGGGGGTTCCTACAATGAGCAGTTCTTC CASLLAGGSYNEQFF
TRBJ2-5 once - TRBV18 TGTGCCAGCTCACCAAGTCCGGGGAGGTTAGAGACCCAGTACTTC CASSPSPGRLETQYF
TRBJ2-5 - - TRBV4-2 TGTGCCAGCAGCCGCGACTGGCAGGAGACCCAGTACTTC CASSRDWQETQYF
TRBJ1-4 few - TRBV28 TGTGCCAGCAGGAACAGCTTAGGGGATGAAAAACTGTTTTTT CASRNSLGDEKLFF
TRBJ2-1 - TRBD2 TRBV27 TGTGCCAGCATGAACCTAGGACTAGCGGGAGTTGGATCCTACAATGAGCAGTTCTTC CASMNLGLAGVGSYNEQFF
TRBJ1-2 - - TRBV29-1 TGCAGCGTTTCCCAGGGGTACTATGGCTACACCTTC CSVSQGYYGYTF
TRBJ2-5 - TRBD2 TRBV30 TGTGCCTGGAGAGAAGGGGCTAGCGGGAGAGGGGAGACCCAGTACTTC CAWREGASGRGETQYF
TRBJ2-5 - TRBD1 TRBV19 TGTGCCAGTAGTATATTGGGACAGGGTTCCGAGACCCAGTACTTC CASSILGQGSETQYF
TRBJ2-7 few - TRBV7-8 TGTGCCAGCAGCTTAGCGTTAGGGACTTTAAGCTACGAGCAGTACTTC CASSLALGTLSYEQYF
TRBJ1-4 - TRBD1 TRBV7-2 TGTGCCAGCAGCTGGGCAGCCGGGACAGGGTCGGAAAAACTGTTTTTT CASSWAAGTGSEKLFF
TRBJ1-2 once - TRBV7-2 TGTGCCAGCAGCCCCGGGGGGGGAGTGGACTATGGCTACACCTTC CASSPGGGVDYGYTF